Listed below are T cell receptor beta chains from one sample, sequenced in a study of molecular identifiers for immune sequencing clone quantification. TCRdb used MiXCR to reprocess the PCR reads, holding one entry per CDR3 protein. The data hold about 40,000 distinct CDR3 sequences, with about 18% observed a single time. The sample taken for sequencing was naive CD8+ T cells from blood, with Jurkat cell RNA spiked in. All receptors derive from a human donor in good health. Some libraries in this study had Jurkat cell RNA spiked in. The CDR3 runs from the conserved cysteine through the conserved F or W. D genes are given only for firm matches. Only some rows state a clone size, as once, few, many or a class for expanded clones.

size: many
D: .
J: TRBJ2-3
V: TRBV7-9
DNA: TGTGCCAGCAGCACTGCGGACTCTCCCACAGATACGCAGTATTTT
CDR3: CASSTADSPTDTQYF

size: .
D: TRBD2
J: TRBJ2-5
V: TRBV28
DNA: TGTGCCAGCAGTTTTGTTTATCGAGGGAGGGTTGGAGAGACCCAGTACTTC
CDR3: CASSFVYRGRVGETQYF

size: many
D: TRBD1
J: TRBJ2-7
V: TRBV27
DNA: TGTGCCAGCAGTCCCGCCGGGACAGCCATGGCGTACGAGCAGTACTTC
CDR3: CASSPAGTAMAYEQYF

size: .
D: TRBD2
J: TRBJ2-3
V: TRBV4-2
DNA: TGTGCCAGCAGCAACCCAATAACGATGGCCGGGACTACCCATACGCAGTATTTT
CDR3: CASSNPITMAGTTHTQYF

size: .
D: TRBD2
J: TRBJ2-2
V: TRBV12-3/TRBV12-4
DNA: TGTGCCATCAAACCTAGCGGGAGGGACCCCGGGGAGCTGTTTTTT
CDR3: CAIKPSGRDPGELFF

size: many
D: TRBD2
J: TRBJ2-3
V: TRBV4-3
DNA: TGCGCCAGCAGCCAAGCCGGGACTACCTATGATACGCAGTATTTT
CDR3: CASSQAGTTYDTQYF

size: few
D: .
J: TRBJ2-7
V: TRBV7-9
DNA: TGTGCCAGCAGCTCGGGACGGCCACTAGGCGAGCAGTACTTC
CDR3: CASSSGRPLGEQYF

size: many
D: TRBD1
J: TRBJ1-1
V: TRBV7-9
DNA: TGTGCCAGCACGGGAGAGGACAGGAAGAACACTGAAGCTTTCTTT
CDR3: CASTGEDRKNTEAFF

size: many
D: .
J: TRBJ2-7
V: TRBV7-9
DNA: TGTGCCAGCAGCGGTCAATTCCAAGGCTACGAGCAGTACTTC
CDR3: CASSGQFQGYEQYF

size: .
D: .
J: TRBJ1-2
V: TRBV28
DNA: TGTGCCAGCAGTTTAAACTATGGCTACACCTTC
CDR3: CASSLNYGYTF

size: many
D: .
J: TRBJ1-5
V: TRBV7-2
DNA: TGTGCCAGCAGCTTATTCGACGGTAGCAATCAGCCCCAGCATTTT
CDR3: CASSLFDGSNQPQHF

size: .
D: .
J: TRBJ2-3
V: TRBV13
DNA: TGTGCCAGCAGCCTCAGACTAGTTGGCACAGATACGCAGTATTTT
CDR3: CASSLRLVGTDTQYF

size: .
D: .
J: TRBJ2-7
V: TRBV29-1
DNA: TGCAGCGTTGGGGAAGTTGAGCTACACGAGCAGTACTTC
CDR3: CSVGEVELHEQYF

size: many
D: .
J: TRBJ1-4
V: TRBV5-4
DNA: TGTGCCAGCAGCTCCCGGGGGGATAATGAAAAACTGTTTTTT
CDR3: CASSSRGDNEKLFF

size: many
D: .
J: TRBJ1-6
V: TRBV6-2/TRBV6-3
DNA: TGTGCCAGCACCGACTGGGCCTCGGATTCACCCCTCCACTTT
CDR3: CASTDWASDSPLHF

size: .
D: .
J: TRBJ2-7
V: TRBV3-1
DNA: TGTGCCAGCAGCCAAGATGGGGTTGTCGGGTACTCCTACGAGCAGTACTTC
CDR3: CASSQDGVVGYSYEQYF

size: many
D: .
J: TRBJ2-5
V: TRBV2
DNA: TGTGCCAGCATCGAAGGGGAGACCCAGTACTTC
CDR3: CASIEGETQYF

size: .
D: .
J: TRBJ2-3
V: TRBV6-2/TRBV6-3
DNA: TGTGCCAGCACCTCGAGCCGTCCAGATACGCAGTATTTT
CDR3: CASTSSRPDTQYF

size: .
D: TRBD1
J: TRBJ1-5
V: TRBV19
DNA: TGTGCCAGTAGTATATGGGGACAGGGGGGTCAGCCCCAGCATTTT
CDR3: CASSIWGQGGQPQHF

size: many
D: TRBD2
J: TRBJ2-3
V: TRBV7-2
DNA: TGTGCCAGCAGCTTAGGCTGGACTAGCGGGGGGGATCTGTATTTT
CDR3: CASSLGWTSGGDLYF

size: many
D: .
J: TRBJ2-5
V: TRBV7-9
DNA: TGTGCCAGCAGCTTTCTAATTGGACAGCGGCAAGAGACCCAGTACTTC
CDR3: CASSFLIGQRQETQYF

size: many
D: .
J: TRBJ2-1
V: TRBV5-5
DNA: TGTGCCAGCAGCTTGTCCGCGGGATATTCCTACAATGAGCAGTTCTTC
CDR3: CASSLSAGYSYNEQFF

size: many
D: .
J: TRBJ1-6
V: TRBV7-8
DNA: TGTGCCAGCAGCGCGCCTACAGGGATTAATTCACCCCTCCACTTT
CDR3: CASSAPTGINSPLHF

size: many
D: .
J: TRBJ2-1
V: TRBV7-6
DNA: TGTGCCAGCAGCACGGACATCTACAATGAGCAGTTCTTC
CDR3: CASSTDIYNEQFF

size: medium-sized
D: .
J: TRBJ2-1
V: TRBV4-3
DNA: TGCGCCAGCAGCCAAGGTGGGGAGTTCGTAAATGAGCAGTTCTTC
CDR3: CASSQGGEFVNEQFF

size: .
D: TRBD1
J: TRBJ2-7
V: TRBV5-1
DNA: TGCGCCAGCAGCCTCGGACAGGACTACGAGCAGTACTTC
CDR3: CASSLGQDYEQYF

size: .
D: .
J: TRBJ2-2
V: TRBV29-1
DNA: TGCAGCGTTGAAGGATGGGGGCGGACCGGGGAGCTGTTTTTT
CDR3: CSVEGWGRTGELFF

size: many
D: TRBD2
J: TRBJ2-7
V: TRBV11-2
DNA: TGTGCCAGCAGCGCGGGGGTGGGTTACGAGCAGTACTTC
CDR3: CASSAGVGYEQYF

size: many
D: .
J: TRBJ2-2
V: TRBV4-2
DNA: TGTGCCAGCAGCCAGGGACAAAACACCGGGGAGCTGTTTTTT
CDR3: CASSQGQNTGELFF

size: many
D: .
J: TRBJ2-7
V: TRBV15
DNA: TGTGCCACCAGCGGAGGGGGGACGGACGGGTACGAGCAGTACTTC
CDR3: CATSGGGTDGYEQYF

size: medium-sized
D: .
J: TRBJ2-1
V: TRBV14
DNA: TGTGCCAGCAGCCAGTTCCGGGAGCCCCCTAACAATGAGCAGTTCTTC
CDR3: CASSQFREPPNNEQFF